A selection of T cell receptor beta chains follows, all from one sample in a study of T cell responses to AZD1222 COVID-19 vaccine. Measured with immunoSEQ multiplex PCR; TCRdb has only the in-frame clones, and not every one. The data contain some 130,000 clones, about 91% of them singletons. The sequencing used peripheral blood, collected 28 days after the second AZD1222 dose. Receptors originate from an adult who received the AZD1222 COVID-19 vaccine. The CDR3 runs from the conserved cysteine through the conserved F or W. The order of the fields is D gene, J gene, V gene, clone size, CDR3 protein, CDR3 DNA. D genes are given only for firm matches. Clone size is shown for a subset of rows, as once, few, many or a class of expanded clone.

TRBD2,TRBJ2-7,TRBV6-5,.,CASRPTSVAYEQYF,TGTGCCAGCAGGCCCACTAGCGTAGCCTACGAGCAGTACTTC
.,TRBJ1-1,TRBV18,.,CASSPRGENTEAFF,TGTGCCAGCTCACCAAGGGGCGAGAACACTGAAGCTTTCTTT
.,TRBJ2-7,TRBV18,.,CASSPPLGAHEQYF,TGTGCCAGCTCACCACCGTTAGGGGCCCACGAGCAGTACTTC
.,TRBJ1-2,TRBV30,.,CAWNRVGGGDGYTF,TGTGCCTGGAATCGGGTAGGGGGGGGCGATGGCTACACCTTC
TRBD1,TRBJ1-2,TRBV6-1,.,CAAARDRGYGYTF,TGTGCCGCAGCGAGGGACAGGGGCTATGGCTACACCTTC
.,TRBJ1-5,TRBV19,.,CASSKIPGPKVGNQPQHF,TGTGCCAGTAGTAAAATTCCGGGCCCCAAGGTGGGCAATCAGCCCCAGCATTTT
.,TRBJ1-2,TRBV21-1,.,CASSKRMWPGTYGYTF,TGTGCCAGCAGCAAAAGAATGTGGCCAGGGACCTATGGCTACACCTTC
.,TRBJ1-1,TRBV14,.,CASSQGRTNTEAFF,TGTGCCAGCAGCCAAGGACGGACCAACACTGAAGCTTTCTTT
.,TRBJ2-3,TRBV6-1,once,CASSEAGGPTDTQYF,TGTGCCAGCAGTGAAGCCGGCGGACCCACAGATACGCAGTATTTT
.,TRBJ1-5,TRBV6-5,.,CASSLEPGGNQPQHF,TGTGCCAGCAGCCTTGAGCCGGGGGGCAATCAGCCCCAGCATTTT
.,TRBJ1-1,TRBV5-1,.,CASSARGTEAFF,TGCGCCAGCAGCGCGAGGGGGACTGAAGCTTTCTTT
.,TRBJ1-4,TRBV4-1,.,CPSSPRGGATNEKLFF,TGCCCCAGCAGCCCCCGGGGAGGGGCAACTAATGAAAAACTGTTTTTT
.,TRBJ2-1,TRBV7-6,.,CASSLLGNWRGDNEQFF,TGTGCCAGCAGCTTACTAGGTAACTGGCGGGGCGACAATGAGCAGTTCTTC
.,TRBJ2-6,TRBV30,.,CAWSATSGANVLTF,TGTGCCTGGAGTGCCACCTCTGGGGCCAACGTCCTGACTTTC